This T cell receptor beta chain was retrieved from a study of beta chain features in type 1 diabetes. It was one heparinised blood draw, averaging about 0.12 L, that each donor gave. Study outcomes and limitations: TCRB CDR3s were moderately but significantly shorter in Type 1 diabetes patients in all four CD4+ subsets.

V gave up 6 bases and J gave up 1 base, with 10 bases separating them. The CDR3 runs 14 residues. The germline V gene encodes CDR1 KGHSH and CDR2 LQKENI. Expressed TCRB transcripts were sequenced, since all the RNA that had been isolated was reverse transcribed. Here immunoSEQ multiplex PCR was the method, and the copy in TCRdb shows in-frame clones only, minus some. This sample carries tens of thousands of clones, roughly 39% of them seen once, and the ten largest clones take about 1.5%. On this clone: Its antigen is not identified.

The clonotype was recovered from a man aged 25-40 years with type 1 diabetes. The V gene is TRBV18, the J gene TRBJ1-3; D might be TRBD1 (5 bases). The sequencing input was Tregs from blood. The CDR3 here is CASSKTESGNTIYF. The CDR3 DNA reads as TGTGCCAGCTCGAAGACAGAGTCTGGAAACACCATATATTTT.